These 23 T cell receptor beta chains were all obtained from the same sample, sequenced in a study of early T cells in non-severe SARS-CoV-2 infection. TCRdb re-analysed the 5' RACE reads in MiXCR, keeping a single row per CDR3 protein. Found here are 30,000 to 35,000 distinct CDR3 sequences, roughly 4.2% of them singletons; the top ten hold about 6%. The sample comprised whole blood. These receptors were taken from an adult who was a healthcare worker with PCR-confirmed SARS-CoV-2 infection or an uninfected control (not recorded which).

On this clonotype: A clone one base away is much larger, so this may be a read error. In nucleotides, the CDR3 is TGTGCCAGCAGCCTCCGTCCGGACACCGGGGAGCTGTTTTTT. Translating gives CASSLRPDTGELFF. The V and J genes are TRBV6-2 or TRBV6-3 and TRBJ2-2; no definite D call. V was cut by 6 bases and J by 3 bases, with 11 bases left in between. This CDR3 contains 14 residues. Germline lookup yields CDR1 MNHEY and CDR2 SVGEGT.

In its sample, this clonotype was seen many times. The V and J genes are TRBV5-4 and TRBJ2-7; D uncertain. Trimming removed 4 bases from V and 6 bases from J, with 11 bases in between. The CDR3 is 12 amino acids. Germline lookup yields CDR1 SGHNT and CDR2 YYREEE (reference sequence). Written as DNA, the CDR3 is TGTGCCAGCAGCCTGGTGGCTAGCGAGCAGTACTTC. It yields the protein CASSLVASEQYF.

This clonotype was picked up many times. The chain has TRBV20-1 and TRBJ2-3, with 13 bases fitting TRBD2. V was clipped by 6 bases and J by 5 bases; unmatched bases: 8. In germline, CDR1 is DFQATT, CDR2 SNEGSKA (reference sequence). This CDR3 spans 15 amino acids. In nucleotides, the CDR3 is TGCAGTGCGCCAACTAGCGGGGGGGCAGGAGATACGCAGTATTTT. Its protein product is CSAPTSGGAGDTQYF.

This clonotype was counted a few times. The chain employs TRBV7-2 and TRBJ2-3; 8 bases agree with TRBD2. CDR3 size: 16 residues. The germline gives CDR1 SGHTA, CDR2 FQGNSA. Trimming removed 5 bases from V and 2 bases from J; junction bases left unmatched: 9. The DNA for the CDR3 is TGTGCCAGCAGCCTTCGGGAGGGCCTTACCACAGATACGCAGTATTTT. It encodes CASSLREGLTTDTQYF.

This clonotype came up many times. V is TRBV29-1 and J is TRBJ2-1; TRBD2 matches at 8 bases. J was trimmed by 8 bases and V by 7 bases; bases with no gene match: 4. The CDR3 has 11 amino acids. The germline gives CDR1 SQVTM, CDR2 ANQGSEA. CDR3 protein: CSGAAGDEQFF. The DNA for the CDR3 is TGCAGCGGCGCAGCGGGAGATGAGCAGTTCTTC.

This clonotype turned up a few times. V usage is TRBV27 and J usage is TRBJ2-1, with D maybe TRBD2 (5 bases). Germline V gene sequence: CDR1 MNHEY, CDR2 SMNVEV (reference sequence). Trimming stripped 5 bases from V and 0 bases from J, with 14 bases between. CDR3 length: 16 amino acids. DNA of the CDR3: TGTGCCAGCAGTATACTAGGAGAAAACTCCTACAATGAGCAGTTCTTC. Encoded protein: CASSILGENSYNEQFF.

The table lists this clonotype with many counts. DNA of the CDR3: TGTGCCAGCAGTGTGGGACAGGGGCGAGGTGACTATGGCTACACCTTC. Translating it yields CASSVGQGRGDYGYTF. The chain is built from TRBV12-3 or TRBV12-4 and TRBJ1-2, with 10 bases matching TRBD1. There are 16 residues in the CDR3. J gave up 3 bases and V 5 bases, and 9 bases lay outside the gene matches.

This clonotype was seen at least ten times. This chain joins TRBV12-3 or TRBV12-4 and TRBJ2-7; no firm D call. The V end was cut by 5 bases, the J end by 1 base, with 12 bases between. The CDR3 is 14 amino acids. Written as DNA, the CDR3 is TGTGCCAGCAGTCCGATAAGACATTCCTACGAGCAGTACTTC. It encodes CASSPIRHSYEQYF.

This clonotype was observed many times. This chain connects TRBV5-1 to TRBJ2-5, with a tentative D call TRBD1 (6 bases). The CDR3 loop spans 14 amino acids. CDR1 and CDR2 from the germline V gene are SGHRS and YFSETQ. V was pared by 0 bases and J by 1 base, with 7 bases between. CDR3 nucleotide sequence: TGCGCCAGCAGCTTGGGCAGGGGCCAAGAGACCCAGTACTTC. It codes for CASSLGRGQETQYF.

Comments on this clonotype: A much larger clonotype is one base distant, so this may be a read error. This chain uses TRBV6-2 or TRBV6-3 with TRBJ2-1; 10 bases line up with TRBD2. The J call is uncertain, as TRBJ2-7 better fits the DNA end. This CDR3 is built from 15 residues. Germline CDR1 and CDR2: MNHEY and SVGEGT. Here the CDR3 DNA reads TGTGCCAGCAATCCCGGGACTAGCGACTACAATGAGCAGTACTTC. Translated: CASNPGTSDYNEQYF.

Ten or more counts support this clonotype. CDR3 in amino acids: CSARNSGGADTQYF. DNA of the CDR3: TGCAGTGCTAGAAATAGCGGGGGGGCAGATACGCAGTATTTT. The V and J genes are TRBV20-1 and TRBJ2-3, with TRBD2 matching over 11 bases. The trim removed 2 bases at V and 4 bases at J, leaving 2 bases unmatched. CDR3 length: 14 residues. Germline CDR1 is DFQATT and CDR2 is SNEGSKA (reference sequence).

This clonotype has at least ten counts. The V gene is TRBV29-1, the J gene TRBJ2-3, with a possible D match to TRBD2 (6 bases). Germline loops: CDR1 SQVTM, CDR2 ANQGSEA. Between the trimmed V and J ends, which lost 3 bases and 0 bases, there was a span of 13 bases. The CDR3 extends over 15 amino acids. CDR3 amino acids: CSVDRGLPSTDTQYF. In nucleotides, the CDR3 is TGCAGCGTTGATCGTGGACTACCTAGCACAGATACGCAGTATTTT.

This clonotype was observed a few times. V gene TRBV11-2 combines with J gene TRBJ2-7; 9 bases are a match to TRBD2. With V trimmed by 3 bases and J by 0 bases, 0 bases remained unmatched. This CDR3 region has 14 residues. CDR1 and CDR2 (germline): SGHAT, FQNNGV. The CDR3 nucleotides are TGTGCCAGCAGCTTTAGCGGGAGCTCCTACGAGCAGTACTTC. As protein: CASSFSGSSYEQYF.

This clonotype has a count of ten or more. The chain links TRBV10-3 to TRBJ2-7, with 11 positions matching TRBD1. CDR1 is ENHRY and CDR2 is SYGVKD in the germline V gene. This CDR3 has 16 residues. V gave up 0 bases and J gave up 4 bases; unmatched junction bases: 5. The CDR3 sequence: CAISESGQGATYEQYF. The CDR3 region has the DNA TGTGCCATCAGTGAGTCAGGACAGGGGGCTACGTACGAGCAGTACTTC.

The sample holds many counts of this clonotype. This sequence joins TRBV7-6 and TRBJ2-5; 7 bases fit TRBD1. The V gene end was trimmed by 5 bases and the J gene end by 5 bases; junction bases not matched to a gene: 8. The CDR3 spans 14 residues. The V gene's germline CDR1 is SGHVS and CDR2 FNYEAQ. CDR3 sequence reads: CASSGSTGVETQYF. CDR3 nucleotides: TGTGCCAGCAGCGGGAGCACAGGGGTGGAGACCCAGTACTTC.

This clonotype was counted at least ten times. The chain uses TRBV15 and TRBJ2-1, with 10 bases that match TRBD2. Germline CDR1 LNHNV, CDR2 YYDKDF (reference sequence). V trimming: 5 bases; J trimming: 8 bases; junction bases outside the gene matches: 6. CDR3 length: 14 amino acids. CDR3 nucleotides: TGTGCCACCAGCGGTAGCGGGAGGACGGATGAGCAGTTCTTC. It encodes CATSGSGRTDEQFF.

At least ten counts were recorded for this clonotype. The chain combines TRBV11-2 with TRBJ1-6; 7 bases align to TRBD1. CDR1 is SGHAT and CDR2 is FQNNGV in the germline V gene. The CDR3 is made up of 18 amino acids. The junction had 5 bases not matched to a gene; V was cut back by 0 bases and J by 0 bases. CDR3 DNA sequence: TGTGCCAGCAGCTTAGAAGGCAGGGGGTACTCCTATAATTCACCCCTCCACTTT. It is translated as CASSLEGRGYSYNSPLHF.

The sample holds many counts of this clonotype. V usage is TRBV15 and J usage is TRBJ2-5; 7 nucleotides agree with TRBD2. Trimming at V came to 0 bases and at J to 5 bases, leaving 12 bases not matched to a gene. Germline CDR1 reads LNHNV; CDR2 reads YYDKDF (reference sequence). The CDR3 length is 17 residues. CDR3 loop: CATSREPRLAAQETQYF. The CDR3 DNA reads TGTGCCACCAGCAGAGAACCCCGCCTAGCGGCCCAGGAGACCCAGTACTTC. Full variable domain (outside the CDR3, taken from reference TRBV15 and TRBJ2-5): DAMVIQNPRYQVTQFGKPVTLSCSQTLNHNVMYWYQQKSSQAPKLLFHYYDKDFNNEADTPDNFQSRRPNTSFCFLDIRSPGLGDTAMYLCATSREPRLAAQETQYFGPGTRLLVL.

This clonotype was seen ten or more times. DNA of the CDR3: TGTGCCAGCAGTGAAGATGGAAACTATGGCTACACCTTC. Translating it yields CASSEDGNYGYTF. J is TRBJ1-2 and V is TRBV2; D unclear. The CDR3 is 13 residues long. CDR1 SNHLY and CDR2 FYNNEI come from the germline V gene. The V and J ends lost 1 base and 2 bases respectively, with 5 bases between them.

Many counts were recorded for this clonotype. This chain connects TRBV6-5 to TRBJ2-4; TRBD1 matches 7 bases. V lost 5 bases to trimming and J lost 8 bases; unmatched junction nucleotides: 6. This CDR3 contains 13 residues. In germline, CDR1 is MNHEY, CDR2 SVGAGI. CDR3 sequence: CASSNRDSYIQYF. CDR3 nucleotide sequence: TGTGCCAGCAGTAACCGGGACAGTTACATTCAGTACTTC.

This clonotype was seen many times. The J gene is TRBJ2-7, the V gene TRBV7-6; D may be TRBD2 (6 bases). This CDR3 comprises 15 residues. Deletions cut 5 bases from V and 0 bases from J, with 14 bases between. Germline assignment: CDR1 SGHVS and CDR2 FNYEAQ. CDR3 protein: CASSPSGVSSYEQYF. The CDR3 DNA follows: TGTGCCAGCAGCCCCTCGGGGGTGAGCTCCTACGAGCAGTACTTC.

This clonotype was found many times. The chain has TRBV7-6 and TRBJ1-1; tentative D call: TRBD1 (6 bases). This CDR3 is 15 amino acids long. Trimming took off 1 base at V and 0 bases at J, with 9 bases between the two ends. CDR1 and CDR2 from the germline V gene are SGHVS and FNYEAQ. CDR3 protein: CASSLGQGMNTEAFF. The CDR3 DNA reads TGTGCCAGCAGCTTAGGTCAGGGGATGAACACTGAAGCTTTCTTT.

Many counts were recorded for this clonotype. This chain joins TRBV9 and TRBJ2-1, with TRBD1 matching over 8 bases. The CDR3 has 18 residues. Germline V CDR1 and CDR2: SGDLS, YYNGEE. V shed 4 bases, J shed 12 bases, and the junction held 24 bases outside the gene matches. In nucleotides, the CDR3 is TGTGCCAGCAGCCCCGACAGGGGAGATGAAGAAGCCGTATACGGGCAGTTCTTC. Translating it yields CASSPDRGDEEAVYGQFF.